A single sample is the source of the 28 T cell receptor beta chains below, sequenced in a study of CD8 T cells in ankylosing spondylitis. Each CDR3 protein gets one entry after TCRdb re-called the 5' RACE reads with MiXCR. This sample has about 33,000 distinct CDR3 sequences, with 8% to 13% found just once. Sequenced input: synovial fluid, either unsorted or a sorted T cell fraction (not recorded which). These receptors were obtained from a male donor with ankylosing spondylitis.

This clonotype was recorded a few times. The rearrangement links TRBV3-1 to TRBJ2-1, with D unclear. The V end lost 5 bases, the J end lost 5 bases, and 16 bases lay between the germline ends. This CDR3 comprises 15 residues. Germline V gene lookup returns CDR1 LGHDT and CDR2 YNNKEL (reference sequence). The CDR3 DNA sequence: TGTGCCAGCAGCAGCGTTTTCCGGGCCCACAATGAGCAGTTCTTC. Translated: CASSSVFRAHNEQFF.

This clonotype was observed at least ten times. The rearrangement joins TRBV7-9 to TRBJ2-7, with D possibly being TRBD2 (5 bases). Germline lookup yields CDR1 SEHNR and CDR2 FQNEAQ (reference sequence). V was trimmed by 5 bases and J by 3 bases, leaving 11 bases between them. The CDR3 contains 13 residues. The CDR3 sequence is CASSARRGYEQYF. CDR3 in DNA: TGTGCCAGCAGCGCCCGCCGGGGCTACGAGCAGTACTTC.

This clonotype has just a few counts. V is TRBV2 and J is TRBJ2-5; TRBD1 aligns across 7 bases. The CDR3 sequence is 11 residues long. V dropped 4 bases and J dropped 9; count of bases not matched to a gene: 2. Germline values: CDR1 SNHLY, CDR2 FYNNEI. In DNA form, the CDR3 reads TGTGCCAGCAGTGGACAGGGCTCCCAGTACTTC. Translated, it gives CASSGQGSQYF.

This clonotype was picked up many times. The chain uses TRBV27 and TRBJ2-7, with TRBD2 matching over 7 bases. From germline, CDR1 is MNHEY and CDR2 SMNVEV (reference sequence). The CDR3 contains 11 residues. Trimming removed 7 bases from V and 11 bases from J; junction bases left unmatched: 8. This CDR3 is CASKARGVKYF. The CDR3 coding sequence is TGTGCCAGCAAAGCTCGGGGGGTAAAGTACTTC.

In its sample, this clonotype was seen a few times. V and J are TRBV12-3 or TRBV12-4 and TRBJ2-1; 9 bases map to TRBD1. The J segment lost 16 bases and the V segment lost 6 bases, leaving 10 bases of the junction unmatched. The CDR3 is made up of 12 amino acids. This chain's CDR3 is CASSLGQGQIFF. The CDR3 DNA reads TGTGCCAGCAGCCTTGGACAGGGGCAAATCTTCTTC.

At least ten counts were recorded for this clonotype. V gene TRBV29-1 combines with J gene TRBJ2-2, with no clear D. The V end was cut by 3 bases, the J end by 1 base, with 9 bases between. Looked up from germline, CDR1 is SQVTM and CDR2 is ANQGSEA. CDR3 length equals 14 residues. CDR3 loop: CSVETPKNTGELFF. The CDR3 DNA reads as TGCAGCGTTGAGACTCCGAAGAACACCGGGGAGCTGTTTTTT.

This clonotype was seen many times. This sequence joins TRBV13 and TRBJ2-1; 9 nucleotides line up with TRBD2. The CDR3 loop spans 15 amino acids. Trimming at V came to 2 bases and at J to 5 bases, leaving 4 bases not matched to a gene. Looked up from germline, CDR1 is PRHDT and CDR2 is FYEKMQ (reference sequence). The chain's CDR3 is CASSLLAGLNNEQFF. In DNA form, the CDR3 reads TGTGCCAGCAGCTTACTAGCGGGACTAAACAATGAGCAGTTCTTC.

This chain uses TRBV7-2 with TRBJ2-5; D gene ambiguous. Germline CDR1 and CDR2: SGHTA and FQGNSA. Trimming took off 5 bases at V and 5 bases at J, with 18 bases between the two ends. The CDR3 is 15 residues long. The CDR3 nucleotides are TGTGCCAGCAGCCCCGAATTGCGCGGTATGGAGACCCAGTACTTC. Its protein is CASSPELRGMETQYF.

V is TRBV4-2 and J is TRBJ2-1; 7 bases agree with TRBD2. V dropped 6 bases and J dropped 7; count of bases not matched to a gene: 18. The CDR3 loop spans 17 amino acids. Germline CDR1 reads LGHNA; CDR2 reads YNFKEQ. This chain's CDR3 is CASSRLPVGGVSNEQFF. CDR3 DNA sequence: TGTGCCAGCAGTCGCCTCCCCGTGGGGGGGGTATCTAATGAGCAGTTCTTC.

The chain couples TRBV7-8 to TRBJ2-7; D gene unclear. The CDR3 totals 14 residues. The germline gives CDR1 SGHVS, CDR2 FQNEAQ. The ends were cut back, 8 bases at V and 2 bases at J, with 16 bases in the middle. CDR3: CASAAGPTAYEQYF. The DNA for the CDR3 is TGTGCCAGCGCCGCCGGGCCAACCGCCTACGAGCAGTACTTC.

This clonotype was picked up many times. V is TRBV12-3 or TRBV12-4 and J is TRBJ1-5, with a possible D match to TRBD1 (5 bases). V lost 3 bases, J lost 3 bases, and 12 bases lay in between. This CDR3 contains 15 residues. In DNA form, the CDR3 reads TGTGCCAGCAGTTTTGGTGAGGGGACCAATCAGCCCCAGCATTTT. The encoded protein is CASSFGEGTNQPQHF.

This clonotype occurred many times. The chain recombines TRBV5-4 with TRBJ2-1; 9 positions agree with TRBD1. V dropped 3 bases and J dropped 4; count of bases not matched to a gene: 5. This CDR3 is 15 amino acids long. CDR1 and CDR2 (germline): SGHNT, YYREEE (reference sequence). The CDR3 nucleotides are TGTGCCAGCAGCTCCGGGACAGGGCCATACAATGAGCAGTTCTTC. It specifies CASSSGTGPYNEQFF.

The chain is built from TRBV5-1 and TRBJ2-1; 7 bases align to TRBD2. V gave up 3 bases and J gave up 5 bases; unmatched junction bases: 2. CDR3 length equals 13 residues. Per germline, CDR1 SGHRS and CDR2 YFSETQ. Here the CDR3 reads CASSSGTNNEQFF. The CDR3 coding sequence is TGCGCCAGCAGCTCCGGGACTAACAATGAGCAGTTCTTC.

The V and J genes are TRBV20-1 and TRBJ2-1; 7 nucleotides agree with TRBD1. The CDR3 has 12 residues. Germline values: CDR1 DFQATT, CDR2 SNEGSKA (reference sequence). Trimming removed 6 bases from V and 10 bases from J; junction bases left unmatched: 9. This CDR3 is CSASATGEEQFF. The DNA for the CDR3 is TGCAGTGCAAGCGCCACAGGGGAGGAGCAGTTCTTC.

This chain joins TRBV6-5 and TRBJ2-7; possibly TRBD2 for D (6 bases). The CDR3 totals 16 residues. CDR1 MNHEY and CDR2 SVGAGI come from the germline V gene. V was clipped by 0 bases and J by 2 bases, with 14 bases between them. The CDR3 DNA sequence: TGTGCCAGCAGTTACTCTACGCTAGCGCCAACCTACGAGCAGTACTTC. Amino acids: CASSYSTLAPTYEQYF.

At least ten counts were recorded for this clonotype. V gene TRBV7-9 combines with J gene TRBJ2-1; 12 nucleotides match TRBD1. This CDR3 region has 15 residues. CDR1 is SEHNR, CDR2 FQNEAQ, per germline (reference sequence). Unmatched junction bases numbered 6, after V lost 5 bases and J lost 7 bases. Here the CDR3 reads CASSTPGQGANEQFF. CDR3 DNA sequence: TGTGCCAGCAGCACCCCGGGACAGGGGGCAAATGAGCAGTTCTTC.

This clonotype was recorded a few times. This chain links TRBV28 with TRBJ1-1; unclear D gene. Germline-derived CDR1 and CDR2 are MDHEN and SYDVKM. Trimming cost V 2 bases and J 5 bases, with 15 bases left between them. The CDR3 spans 15 residues. The CDR3 loop is CASSLRSRRGTEAFF. The CDR3 DNA follows: TGTGCCAGCAGTTTAAGGAGCCGAAGAGGGACTGAAGCTTTCTTT.

This chain links TRBV24-1 with TRBJ2-3; tentatively, D is TRBD1 (6 bases). In germline, CDR1 is KGHDR, CDR2 SFDVKD. CDR3 size: 15 residues. V lost 4 bases, J lost 2 bases, and 12 bases lay in between. In DNA, the CDR3 is TGTGCCACCAGTGAGACGGGACACCTCACAGATACGCAGTATTTT. This sequence encodes CATSETGHLTDTQYF.

Many counts were recorded for this clonotype. V and J are TRBV29-1 and TRBJ2-1, with TRBD1 as a possible D gene (5 bases). V was clipped by 7 bases and J by 4 bases, with 11 bases between them. This CDR3 spans 12 amino acids. The germline CDR1 and CDR2 sequences are SQVTM and ANQGSEA. The chain's CDR3 is CSGEGVYNEQFF. CDR3 coding DNA: TGCAGCGGAGAAGGGGTATACAATGAGCAGTTCTTC.

The chain couples TRBV7-9 to TRBJ2-5; the D is unclear. Germline V gene lookup returns CDR1 SEHNR and CDR2 FQNEAQ (reference sequence). The CDR3 spans 13 residues. The V end lost 0 bases, the J end lost 7 bases, and 9 bases lay between the germline ends. In DNA, the CDR3 is TGTGCCAGCAGCTTAGCAGAAGGTGGGACCCAGTACTTC. Protein product: CASSLAEGGTQYF.

This clonotype occurred many times. The rearrangement joins TRBV29-1 to TRBJ2-3; 7 bases align to TRBD2. CDR1 is SQVTM and CDR2 is ANQGSEA in the germline V gene. J was trimmed by 2 bases and V by 8 bases; bases with no gene match: 10. This CDR3 contains 14 residues. Written as DNA, the CDR3 is TGCAGCACTCCAACCGGGACTAACACAGATACGCAGTATTTT. Protein sequence: CSTPTGTNTDTQYF.

This clonotype turned up a few times. The genes are TRBV27 and TRBJ1-2, with D unresolved. Trimming removed 5 bases from V and 8 bases from J, with 15 bases in between. CDR3 size: 13 residues. Per germline, CDR1 MNHEY and CDR2 SMNVEV (reference sequence). CDR3 protein: CASSVTYLRGYTF. CDR3 coding DNA: TGTGCCAGCAGTGTCACTTACCTCCGGGGCTACACCTTC.

This clonotype was observed many times. The chain uses TRBV24-1 and TRBJ2-5; D perhaps matches TRBD2 (5 bases). The CDR3 runs 16 residues. CDR1 KGHDR and CDR2 SFDVKD come from the germline V gene. Trimming took off 4 bases at V and 1 base at J, with 15 bases between the two ends. The CDR3 here is CATSDRTMSGQETQYF. DNA for the CDR3: TGTGCCACCAGTGACCGCACAATGAGCGGCCAAGAGACCCAGTACTTC.

This clonotype was counted ten times or more. The CDR3 reads CASSRGTSNQPQHF. DNA for the CDR3: TGTGCCAGCAGCCGGGGGACAAGCAATCAGCCCCAGCATTTT. The V call is TRBV5-8, the J call TRBJ1-5; weak D call: TRBD1 (6 bases). Germline-derived CDR1 and CDR2 are SGHTS and YDEGEE. The CDR3 covers 14 residues. Deletions cut 4 bases from V and 1 base from J, with 9 bases between.

The CDR3 bases are TGTGCCAGCAGTAGTGACGCCTGGAACACTGAAGCTTTCTTT. This encodes CASSSDAWNTEAFF. V gene TRBV2 combines with J gene TRBJ1-1; D is uncertain. From germline, CDR1 is SNHLY and CDR2 FYNNEI. CDR3 length equals 14 residues. V was pared by 5 bases and J by 1 base, with 11 bases between.

This clonotype was counted many times. V is TRBV7-1 and J is TRBJ2-1; 14 positions agree with TRBD2. TRBV7-1 is sorted into the ORF group, with uncertain function. J was trimmed by 0 bases and V by 5 bases; bases with no gene match: 18. The CDR3 is 22 residues long. DNA of the CDR3: TGTGCCAGCAGCCGCGCCGGGACTAGCGGGAGATCACTTAATTTCTCCTACAATGAGCAGTTCTTC. As protein: CASSRAGTSGRSLNFSYNEQFF.

This clonotype was observed many times. V is TRBV10-3 and J is TRBJ2-7, with 7 bases that match TRBD2. The length of the CDR3 is 17 residues. The V gene end was trimmed by 5 bases and the J gene end by 1 base; junction bases not matched to a gene: 14. Germline CDR1 ENHRY, CDR2 SYGVKD. The CDR3 nucleotides read TGTGCCATCAGTAGAGGTCGGGAGGCTACACCATCCTACGAGCAGTACTTC. Translated, it gives CAISRGREATPSYEQYF.

In nucleotides, the CDR3 is TGTGCCAGCAGCGGACACGACACCGGGACTAGCGGGAGTTTCCAAGAGACCCAGTACTTC. This sequence encodes CASSGHDTGTSGSFQETQYF. The gene calls are TRBV9 and TRBJ2-5; 14 bases map to TRBD2. Per the germline V gene, CDR1 is SGDLS and CDR2 is YYNGEE. CDR3 length equals 20 residues. V dropped 3 bases and J dropped 1; count of bases not matched to a gene: 14.